One and the same sample provided the 9 T cell receptor beta chains below, sequenced in a study of identifying expanded T cells in peripheral blood. Here immunoSEQ multiplex PCR was the method, and the copy in TCRdb shows in-frame clones only, minus some. This table holds about 100,000 clones, around nine tenths found once. The material sequenced was blood. The receptors were sampled from a person aged 18 to 70 in good health.

The chain combines TRBV7-9 with TRBJ1-4; 9 bases are shared with TRBD1. Per the germline V gene, CDR1 is SEHNR and CDR2 is FQNEAQ (reference sequence). This CDR3 comprises 16 residues. Germline trimming cut 5 bases from V and 8 bases from J; bases unmatched to any gene: 12. The CDR3 protein is CASSLPPGQGGEKLFF. DNA of the CDR3: TGTGCCAGCAGCCTACCTCCGGGACAGGGTGGAGAAAAACTGTTTTTT.

This clone was observed once. The rearrangement uses TRBV5-1 and TRBJ2-3, with a possible D match to TRBD2 (7 bases). The germline V gene encodes CDR1 SGHRS and CDR2 YFSETQ. V lost 5 bases to trimming and J lost 5 bases, with 18 bases between them. The CDR3 has 15 amino acids. The CDR3 DNA follows: TGCGCCAGCAGGGGGGCGGGGGATTTCAGAGATACGCAGTATTTT. Translation: CASRGAGDFRDTQYF.

The chain links TRBV6-4 to TRBJ2-3, with 7 nucleotides matching TRBD1. V dropped 5 bases and J dropped 4; count of bases not matched to a gene: 9. Germline V gene data show CDR1 as MRHNA and CDR2 as SNTAGT. The CDR3 contains 15 residues. The CDR3 DNA is TGTGCCAGCAGTCCTCGACAGGGTGGCGCAGATACGCAGTATTTT. Protein: CASSPRQGGADTQYF.

The rearrangement links TRBV4-3 to TRBJ2-1; the D gene is possibly TRBD2 (5 bases). Trimming cost V 1 base and J 4 bases, with 11 bases left between them. This CDR3 spans 15 amino acids. Germline CDR1 and CDR2: LGHNA and YSLEER. The CDR3 region has the DNA TGCGCCAGCAGCCAAGGAGGGATCGAGTACAATGAGCAGTTCTTC. This sequence encodes CASSQGGIEYNEQFF.

The gene calls are TRBV28 and TRBJ2-5; TRBD2 is a possible D gene (6 bases). This CDR3 contains 15 residues. Between the trimmed V and J ends, which lost 2 bases and 2 bases, there was a span of 12 bases. The germline gives CDR1 MDHEN, CDR2 SYDVKM. The CDR3 is CASSLKSAGQETQYF. DNA of the CDR3: TGTGCCAGCAGTTTAAAGTCGGCGGGACAAGAGACCCAGTACTTC.

This clone is medium-sized within its sample. A junction boundary mismatches the germline segment, possibly from a read error. The chain couples TRBV10-1 to TRBJ1-2, with no clear D. This CDR3 comprises 10 residues. Germline CDR1 WNHNN, CDR2 SYGVQD (reference sequence). CDR3 region: CASSEDVGSF. DNA for the CDR3: TGCGCCAGCAGTGAGGATGTAGGGAGCTTC.

This clone was found once. J is TRBJ2-2 and V is TRBV27; D perhaps matches TRBD1 (6 bases). Germline lookup yields CDR1 MNHEY and CDR2 SMNVEV (reference sequence). CDR3 size: 12 residues. Trimming stripped 7 bases from V and 7 bases from J, with 10 bases between. The CDR3 protein is CASKGVNGELFF. The CDR3 DNA is TGTGCCAGCAAGGGGGTCAACGGGGAGCTGTTTTTT.

In DNA, the CDR3 is TGTGCCAGCAGTCCTCCCTTTAGCGGGAGGGCGTACGAGCAGTACTTC. The encoded protein is CASSPPFSGRAYEQYF. The rearrangement links TRBV7-2 to TRBJ2-7; 11 nucleotides match TRBD2. With V trimmed by 6 bases and J by 4 bases, 11 bases remained unmatched. In germline, CDR1 is SGHTA, CDR2 FQGNSA. The CDR3 extends over 16 amino acids.

J is TRBJ1-4 and V is TRBV27; 7 positions agree with TRBD1. The germline gives CDR1 MNHEY, CDR2 SMNVEV (reference sequence). The J segment lost 8 bases and the V segment lost 3 bases, leaving 3 bases of the junction unmatched. This CDR3 is built from 13 residues. CDR3 nucleotides: TGTGCCAGCAGTTTCTCAGGGGGAGAAAAACTGTTTTTT. Its translation: CASSFSGGEKLFF.